The 19 T cell receptor beta chains listed next were all sequenced from one sample in a study of OX40 agonist ivuxolimab in advanced cancers. Clones were read by immunoSEQ multiplex PCR, and TCRdb kept only the in-frame ones, dropping some. The sample lists some 110,000 clones; 90% were seen once. The sequences come from CD4+ or CD8+ T cells sorted from blood, collected in a trial of the OX40 agonist ivuxolimab. Receptors were obtained from an adult with an advanced solid tumor such as melanoma, head and neck, liver or kidney cancer.

The chain combines TRBV6-6 with TRBJ1-5; D is perhaps TRBD1 (5 bases). The germline CDR1 and CDR2 sequences are MNHNY and SVGAGI (reference sequence). The CDR3 sequence is 15 residues long. V lost 8 bases and J lost 2, with 16 bases in between. CDR3 sequence: CASLDTLRGNQPQHF. The CDR3 DNA reads as TGTGCCAGCCTGGACACCTTAAGGGGCAATCAGCCCCAGCATTTT.

V and J are TRBV30 and TRBJ2-7; 8 positions agree with TRBD1. V was pared by 5 bases and J by 7 bases, with 4 bases of the junction left unmatched. The CDR3 is 11 residues long. Germline CDR1 GTSNPN, CDR2 SVGIG (reference sequence). The CDR3, as DNA: TGTGCCTGGCAGGGGGCGTGGGAGCAGTACTTC. This encodes CAWQGAWEQYF.

The chain couples TRBV7-7 to TRBJ1-1, with unresolved D. CDR1 is SSHAT, CDR2 FNYEAQ, per germline (reference sequence). V was trimmed by 3 bases and J by 2 bases, leaving 7 bases between them. This CDR3 spans 13 amino acids. Here the CDR3 reads CASSLRENTEAFF. CDR3 nucleotides: TGTGCCAGCAGCTTGAGGGAAAACACTGAAGCTTTCTTT.

The CDR3 nucleotides read TGCGCCAGCAGCTTGACGCCAGCAACTAATGAAAAACTGTTTTTT. Translated, it gives CASSLTPATNEKLFF. The V call is TRBV5-1, the J call TRBJ1-4; D is unresolved. Trimming shortened V by 1 base and J by 0 bases, and 7 bases separated the two germline ends. From germline, CDR1 is SGHRS and CDR2 YFSETQ. The CDR3 spans 15 residues.

This chain joins TRBV4-3 and TRBJ2-7, with D uncertain. This CDR3 comprises 14 residues. Germline CDR1 and CDR2: LGHNA and YSLEER. V was shortened by 2 bases and J by 6 bases, with 14 bases between the two germline ends. CDR3 sequence: CASSQNRIAGEQYF. The DNA of the CDR3 is TGCGCCAGCAGCCAAAATAGGATCGCCGGCGAGCAGTACTTC.

The chain employs TRBV7-2 and TRBJ2-5; D may correspond to TRBD1 or TRBD2 (6 bases each). V was pared by 2 bases and J by 6 bases, with 13 bases between. This CDR3 has 14 amino acids. The germline V gene encodes CDR1 SGHTA and CDR2 FQGNSA. CDR3 loop: CASSLSRGRKTQYF. The DNA for the CDR3 is TGTGCCAGCAGCTTAAGTCGGGGGCGGAAGACCCAGTACTTC.

This sequence joins TRBV9 and TRBJ2-3, with a tentative D call TRBD2 (7 bases). Germline V CDR1 and CDR2: SGDLS, YYNGEE. V was pared by 0 bases and J by 2 bases, with 13 bases between. The CDR3 runs to 16 residues. The CDR3 nucleotides read TGTGCCAGCAGCGTAGAGGGGGGGACAAACACAGATACGCAGTATTTT. It encodes CASSVEGGTNTDTQYF.

This clone appeared a few times. This chain joins TRBV10-3 and TRBJ2-7; TRBD1 matches 8 bases. The V segment lost 2 bases and the J segment 3 bases; nucleotides outside the gene matches: 9. The germline gives CDR1 ENHRY, CDR2 SYGVKD. CDR3 length: 16 residues. CDR3 amino acids: CAISEGGTGGIYEQYF. The DNA for the CDR3 is TGTGCCATCAGTGAGGGTGGCACAGGGGGAATCTACGAGCAGTACTTC.

The sample holds a few counts of this clone. Here the CDR3 DNA reads TGCGCCAGCAGCTTGGCCTTAGGCGGGCAGGGCAACGAGCAGTACTTC. Residues: CASSLALGGQGNEQYF. This chain links TRBV5-1 with TRBJ2-7; D possibly matches TRBD1 or TRBD2 (5 bases each). From germline, CDR1 is SGHRS and CDR2 YFSETQ. The CDR3 totals 16 residues. Trimming pared 0 bases from V and 5 bases from J, leaving 18 bases between.

The chain employs TRBV7-3 and TRBJ1-4, with D hard to call. V was shortened by 3 bases and J by 5 bases, with 10 bases between the two germline ends. Germline assignment: CDR1 SGHTA and CDR2 FQGTGA. CDR3 size: 14 residues. The CDR3 sequence is CASSFGDRNEKLFF. CDR3 nucleotides: TGTGCCAGCAGCTTCGGGGATAGGAATGAAAAACTGTTTTTT.

The V gene is TRBV5-1, the J gene TRBJ1-1; 9 bases line up with TRBD1. CDR3 length: 15 amino acids. The ends lost 0 bases at V and 2 bases at J; junction bases unmatched: 2. Germline V gives CDR1 SGHRS, CDR2 YFSETQ. In nucleotides, the CDR3 is TGCGCCAGCAGCTTGGCGGGACAGGGCAACACTGAAGCTTTCTTT. The encoded protein is CASSLAGQGNTEAFF.

The chain joins TRBV19 to TRBJ1-4; D is ambiguous. The V end lost 1 base, the J end lost 4 bases, and 10 bases lay between the germline ends. The CDR3 contains 15 residues. Germline CDR1 is LNHDA and CDR2 is SQIVND (reference sequence). The CDR3 bases are TGTGCCAGTAGTATAGGTCACAGCATTAATGAAAAACTGTTTTTT. Protein product: CASSIGHSINEKLFF.

The chain combines TRBV18 with TRBJ2-1, with 12 bases that match TRBD1. Germline V gene lookup returns CDR1 KGHSH and CDR2 LQKENI. The CDR3 runs to 17 residues. V shed 1 base and J 7 bases; nucleotides not matched to a gene: 8. The CDR3 region has the DNA TGTGCCAGCTCACCACGGGTCGGGACAGGGGGCCAAAATGAGCAGTTCTTC. Translated: CASSPRVGTGGQNEQFF.

The chain joins TRBV7-2 to TRBJ1-2; D gene ambiguous. Trimming removed 5 bases at V and 7 bases at J, with 14 bases between. CDR3 length: 13 amino acids. Germline CDR1 SGHTA, CDR2 FQGNSA. The CDR3 DNA reads as TGTGCCAGCAGCCCCGACGGAATCGGTGGCTACACCTTC. This encodes CASSPDGIGGYTF.

V gene TRBV28 combines with J gene TRBJ1-2, with TRBD1 matching over 10 bases. The CDR3 has 15 residues. Germline CDR1 is MDHEN and CDR2 is SYDVKM. J gave up 4 bases and V 6 bases, and 8 bases lay outside the gene matches. As DNA, the CDR3 is TGTGCCAGCAGCCCACCGGGACAGGGGACCTATGGCTACACCTTC. The encoded protein is CASSPPGQGTYGYTF.

V gene TRBV7-2 combines with J gene TRBJ2-5, with D possibly called TRBD1 or TRBD2 (6 bases each). The V end was cut by 0 bases, the J end by 5 bases, with 10 bases between. The CDR3 is 14 residues long. The germline V gene encodes CDR1 SGHTA and CDR2 FQGNSA. The CDR3 protein is CASSLAGGDETQYF. The DNA of the CDR3 is TGTGCCAGCAGCTTAGCCGGGGGCGATGAGACCCAGTACTTC. The whole variable domain, remainder taken from reference TRBV7-2 and TRBJ2-5, is GAGVSQSPSNKVTEKGKDVELRCDPISGHTALYWYRQSLGQGLEFLIYFQGNSAPDKSGLPSDRFSAERTGGSVSTLTIQRTQQEDSAVYLCASSLAGGDETQYFGPGTRLLVL.

The chain employs TRBV11-2 and TRBJ1-6, with a tentative D call TRBD1 (5 bases). V lost 5 bases and J 8 bases, leaving 10 bases between the germline ends. The CDR3 runs to 13 residues. Germline CDR1 reads SGHAT; CDR2 reads FQNNGV. The CDR3 region is CASSETVDSPLHF. The CDR3 bases are TGTGCCAGCAGCGAGACAGTGGATTCACCCCTCCACTTT.

Here the CDR3 DNA reads TGTGCCAGCAGCGGAGCGGGGGGATGGACAGATACGCAGTATTTT. Its translation: CASSGAGGWTDTQYF. V and J are TRBV7-8 and TRBJ2-3, with 9 positions matching TRBD2. The V segment lost 5 bases and the J segment 3 bases; nucleotides outside the gene matches: 6. From germline, CDR1 is SGHVS and CDR2 FQNEAQ. The CDR3 runs 15 residues.

This chain uses TRBV5-1 with TRBJ2-3; 7 bases are a match to TRBD2. Germline CDR1 is SGHRS and CDR2 is YFSETQ. J gave up 0 bases and V 3 bases, and 10 bases lay outside the gene matches. The CDR3 totals 17 residues. The CDR3 DNA is TGCGCCAGCAGCTCCCTGACTAGCCCTTCTAGCACAGATACGCAGTATTTT. As protein: CASSSLTSPSSTDTQYF. Filled out from reference TRBV5-1 and TRBJ2-3, the complete variable domain reads KAGVTQTPRYLIKTRGQQVTLSCSPISGHRSVSWYQQTPGQGLQFLFEYFSETQRNKGNFPGRFSGRQFSNSRSEMNVSTLELGDSALYLCASSSLTSPSSTDTQYFGPGTRLTVL.